Listed below are T cell receptor beta chains from one sample, sequenced in a study of long-term antiretroviral therapy in people with HIV. The data were produced by immunoSEQ multiplex PCR, yet TCRdb's version contains in-frame clones alone and is incomplete. The sample lists about 22,000 clones, about 82% occurring once. The sequencing used unsorted PBMCs, collected approximately 4 years after starting antiretroviral therapy. Receptors were obtained from a man in his late teens or twenties with HIV. Each CDR3 is given with its conserved first and last residue. The D gene is left open where the match is weak. The size of a clone is reported for some rows only, either as once, few or many, or as a class for expanded clones.

-,-,TRBV27,TRBJ2-3,TGTGCCAGCAGTTTATATCCCCCTTCAGGGGTAGTTAGCACAGATACGCAGTATTTT,CASSLYPPSGVVSTDTQYF
TRBD1,-,TRBV18,TRBJ1-2,TGTGCCAGCTCACCCACAGGGGTGAACTATGGCTACACCTTC,CASSPTGVNYGYTF
-,-,TRBV7-9,TRBJ2-3,TGTGCCAGCAGCTTAGTCAGGGAAAATACGCAGTATTTT,CASSLVRENTQYF
-,-,TRBV11-2,TRBJ1-3,TGTGCCAGCACCGGACACCACTCTGGAAACACCATATATTTT,CASTGHHSGNTIYF
-,large,TRBV7-3,TRBJ2-3,TGTGCCAGCAGCCGTCTAGCGAAGAGCACAGATACGCAGTATTTT,CASSRLAKSTDTQYF
-,-,TRBV29-1,TRBJ1-3,TGCAGCGTTGACTCTGGAAACACCATATATTTT,CSVDSGNTIYF
-,-,TRBV28,TRBJ1-5,TGTGCCAGCAGTTTATGGACTGATCAGCCCCAGCATTTT,CASSLWTDQPQHF
TRBD1,-,TRBV5-1,TRBJ1-5,TGCGCCAGCAGCCCCGGACAGGCTAATAGCAATCAGCCCCAGCATTTT,CASSPGQANSNQPQHF
-,-,TRBV30,TRBJ1-6,TGTGCCTGGGCCCGGGCCACCCCCAATTCACCCCTCCACTTT,CAWARATPNSPLHF
TRBD2,-,TRBV19,TRBJ2-1,TGTGCCAGTACCACAGCGGGGGGGCCCAATGAGCAGTTCTTC,CASTTAGGPNEQFF
-,-,TRBV11-2,TRBJ2-7,TGTGCCAGCAGCTTACAGGGTTATGACTTTGGGCAGTACTTC,CASSLQGYDFGQYF
-,-,TRBV9,TRBJ2-1,TGTGCCAGCAGCGTAGCGATCGATGAGCAGTTCTTC,CASSVAIDEQFF
-,-,TRBV18,TRBJ2-2,TGTGCCAGCTCACCCGGGACCCTCGGAGGGGACACCGGGGAGCTGTTTTTT,CASSPGTLGGDTGELFF
TRBD1,-,TRBV6-6,TRBJ1-1,TGTGCCAGCAGCAGGGGGCTAGGGACTGAAGCTTTCTTT,CASSRGLGTEAFF
TRBD1,-,TRBV2,TRBJ1-6,TGTGCCAGCAGTGAAAGGGGGACAGGGAGCTCCTATAATTCACCCCTCCACTTT,CASSERGTGSSYNSPLHF
TRBD1,-,TRBV2,TRBJ1-1,TGTGCCAGCAGTGGGCGACAGGGATACTCGGAAGCTTTCTTT,CASSGRQGYSEAFF
-,-,TRBV7-3,TRBJ1-6,TGTGCCAGCAGCTTGGAGGGAGATTCACCCCTCCACTTT,CASSLEGDSPLHF
-,-,TRBV4-2,TRBJ1-5,TGTGCCAGCAGCCAAGATTTTTCAGGGAATCAGCCCCAGCATTTT,CASSQDFSGNQPQHF
-,-,TRBV19,TRBJ2-1,TGTGCCAGTAGTATAGATCGGGGTGAGCAGTTCTTC,CASSIDRGEQFF
-,-,TRBV5-1,TRBJ2-1,TGCGCCAGCAGCTTGGGGTCTGCGTTCAATGAGCAGTTCTTC,CASSLGSAFNEQFF
-,-,TRBV7-6,TRBJ2-7,TGTGCCAGCAGCTTAGACTCTAACCCTGTCTACGAGCAGTACTTC,CASSLDSNPVYEQYF
-,-,TRBV19,TRBJ2-6,TGTGCCAGTAAGTCTCAGGGCTCTGGGGCCAACGTCCTGACTTTC,CASKSQGSGANVLTF
-,-,TRBV5-1,TRBJ2-5,TGCGCCAGCAGTGGGAGGTATCACAGGGGCGAGACCCAGTACTTC,CASSGRYHRGETQYF
TRBD2,-,TRBV5-4,TRBJ2-3,TGTGCCAGCCGGGGGGAAGGAGATACGCAGTATTTT,CASRGEGDTQYF
-,-,TRBV19,TRBJ2-2,TGTGCCAGTAGTAAAGTCGGTACCGGGGAGCTGTTTTTT,CASSKVGTGELFF
-,-,TRBV5-5,TRBJ1-3,TGTGCCAGCAGCCCCGGAGGGCGTTCTGGAAACACCATATATTTT,CASSPGGRSGNTIYF
-,-,TRBV7-8,TRBJ1-1,TGTGCCAGCAGCCGCACCACCCGGGGACGGGGCACTGAAGCTTTCTTT,CASSRTTRGRGTEAFF
-,once,TRBV11-2,TRBJ2-1,TGTGCCAGCAGCTTAGATCTGGCAGGCGGACCCAATGAGCAGTTCTTC,CASSLDLAGGPNEQFF
TRBD1,-,TRBV10-2,TRBJ2-2,TGCGCCAGCAGTGAGTCGGACTGGGGACAGGGCGACACCGGGGAGCTGTTTTTT,CASSESDWGQGDTGELFF
-,-,TRBV27,TRBJ1-6,TGTGCCAGCGGCCAGACGTTACATCCCGCACCCCTCCACTTT,CASGQTLHPAPLHF
TRBD1,-,TRBV19,TRBJ1-2,TGTGCCAGTAGTCCCGCGAAGGACAGGGTCTATGGCTACACCTTC,CASSPAKDRVYGYTF
-,-,TRBV4-2,TRBJ1-2,TGTGCCAGCAGCCAAGGGGGCGGGGACTATGGCTACACCTTC,CASSQGGGDYGYTF
-,once,TRBV6-4,TRBJ2-1,TGTGCCAGCAGTGACTCGTTAAGAGGGGATAATGAGCAGTTCTTC,CASSDSLRGDNEQFF
-,-,TRBV28,TRBJ1-5,TGTGCCAGCAGTTCGGTTGTCCCGGATCCGTGGAGTTCGTCCCAGCATTTT,CASSSVVPDPWSSSQHF
-,-,TRBV27,TRBJ2-2,TGTGCCAGCAGTTTACCCCTTAACACCGGGGAGCTGTTTTTT,CASSLPLNTGELFF
TRBD1,-,TRBV5-1,TRBJ1-6,TGCGCCAGCAGCTCCAACTTGGAGGACAGGGGGCGTGATTCACCCCTCCACTTT,CASSSNLEDRGRDSPLHF
TRBD1,-,TRBV5-1,TRBJ1-2,TGCGCCAGCAGCTTGGCCCTCCGGGACAGTAACTATGGCTACACCTTC,CASSLALRDSNYGYTF
-,medium-sized,TRBV7-3,TRBJ2-1,TGTGCCAGCAGCTTAGTGGGTGGGGAGCAGTTCTTC,CASSLVGGEQFF
-,-,TRBV9,TRBJ2-1,TGTGCCAGCAGCGTAATGTCTGGGGCGAACAATGAGCAGTTCTTC,CASSVMSGANNEQFF